This T cell receptor beta chain appears in the sequencing data of a study of graft-versus-host responses after intestinal transplantation. Trimming removed 0 bases at V and 14 bases at J, with 11 bases between. Looked up from germline, CDR1 is PRHDT and CDR2 is FYEKMQ (reference sequence). This CDR3 has 12 residues. Assay used: immunoSEQ multiplex PCR; TCRdb lists only in-frame clones, some missing. The data contain around 13,000 clones, approximately 93% of them singletons. This TCR was sampled from a human patient who received an intestinal transplant, so some T cells may come from the graft donor. The rearrangement links TRBV13 to TRBJ2-1; D perhaps matches TRBD2 (7 bases). This specimen consisted of PBMCs, obtained around 3 years after intestinal transplantation. CDR3 coding DNA: TGTGCCAGCAGCTTAGGTCGCGGGGGCAAGTTCTTC. Protein product: CASSLGRGGKFF. Looking up the rest from reference TRBV13 and TRBJ2-1 gives the full variable domain: AAGVIQSPRHLIKEKRETATLKCYPIPRHDTVYWYQQGPGQDPQFLISFYEKMQSDKGSIPDRFSAQQFSDYHSELNMSSLELGDSALYFCASSLGRGGKFFGPGTRLTVL.